The present TCR beta chain was sequenced within a study of T cell repertoires in cytomegalovirus infection. Study findings and constraints: The response measured ex vivo was dominated by TCR beta clonotypes (HLA-C-restricted and CMV-specific).

Remarks on this clonotype: The target antigen is unknown.

Each CDR3 protein gets one entry after TCRdb re-called the reads with MiXCR. This sample has 450,000 to 650,000 distinct CDR3 sequences, with more than 20% found just once. The TCR sequence derives from a human donor in good health (CMV status not recorded). Some clones in this sample may be carry-over from other donors' samples. Source material: PBMCs.

The CDR3 region has the DNA TGTGCCAGCAGTTTTACCAGCCCCTATTCACCCCTCCACTTT. Translation: CASSFTSPYSPLHF. V gene TRBV27 combines with J gene TRBJ1-6; no firm D call. Germline V gives CDR1 MNHEY, CDR2 SMNVEV (reference sequence). Trimming left V 3 bases short and J 8 bases short, with 11 bases between. The CDR3 is 14 amino acids.